The 14 T cell receptor beta chains given below trace back to one sample, sequenced in a study of early T cells in non-severe SARS-CoV-2 infection. TCRdb re-called the 5' RACE reads with MiXCR, one entry per CDR3 protein. The sample lists around 60,000 distinct CDR3 sequences, roughly 21% occurring once. The sequencing used whole blood, collected at baseline. The source is an adult who was a healthcare worker with PCR-confirmed SARS-CoV-2 infection or an uninfected control (not recorded which).

J is TRBJ2-7 and V is TRBV3-1, with 11 bases matching TRBD2. This CDR3 has 16 amino acids. Germline V gene data show CDR1 as LGHDT and CDR2 as YNNKEL (reference sequence). J was trimmed by 5 bases and V by 1 base; bases with no gene match: 7. In DNA, the CDR3 is TGTGCCAGCAGCCAAGCAAGAACTAGCGGGGGACACGAGCAGTACTTC. It codes for CASSQARTSGGHEQYF.

The chain joins TRBV3-1 to TRBJ1-2, with TRBD1 matching over 8 bases. CDR1 and CDR2 from the germline V gene are LGHDT and YNNKEL (reference sequence). The CDR3 length is 13 residues. Losses at the gene ends were 8 bases for V and 0 bases for J; bases not matched to a gene: 2. The CDR3 loop is CASLGQANYGYTF. The CDR3 DNA reads TGTGCCAGCCTGGGACAGGCTAACTATGGCTACACCTTC.

In its sample, this clonotype was seen a few times. This chain connects TRBV3-1 to TRBJ2-3; 7 bases are a match to TRBD2. Trimming removed 4 bases from V and 5 bases from J; junction bases left unmatched: 6. CDR3 length: 14 residues. Germline V gives CDR1 LGHDT, CDR2 YNNKEL (reference sequence). The CDR3 nucleotides read TGTGCCAGCAGCCTTCAATCGGGGGGAGATACGCAGTATTTT. Translation: CASSLQSGGDTQYF.

This chain joins TRBV7-9 and TRBJ2-3; tentative D call: TRBD1 (5 bases). Trimming took off 5 bases at V and 3 bases at J, with 15 bases between the two ends. CDR1 is SEHNR, CDR2 FQNEAQ, per germline (reference sequence). The CDR3 totals 15 residues. The CDR3 is CASSETGIWTDTQYF. The CDR3 nucleotides are TGTGCCAGCAGCGAAACAGGAATATGGACAGATACGCAGTATTTT.

This chain connects TRBV2 to TRBJ2-2; possible D gene TRBD2, 5 bases. There are 13 residues in the CDR3. Per germline, CDR1 SNHLY and CDR2 FYNNEI. V lost 2 bases to trimming and J lost 6 bases, with 7 bases between them. The CDR3 DNA reads TGTGCCAGCAGTGAAATGGAGGCCGGGGAGCTGTTTTTT. As protein: CASSEMEAGELFF. The whole variable domain, filled in from reference TRBV2 and TRBJ2-2, reads EPEVTQTPSHQVTQMGQEVILRCVPISNHLYFYWYRQILGQKVEFLVSFYNNEISEKSEIFDDQFSVERPDGSNFTLKIRSTKLEDSAMYFCASSEMEAGELFFGEGSRLTVL.

The J gene is TRBJ1-1, the V gene TRBV14; unclear D gene. Trimming took 4 bases from V and 5 from J, leaving 11 bases between them. The length of the CDR3 is 13 residues. CDR1 and CDR2 (germline): SGHDN, FVKESK. CDR3 sequence: CASSPTSWTEAFF. CDR3 DNA: TGTGCCAGCAGCCCAACATCGTGGACTGAAGCTTTCTTT.

This clonotype has a count of ten or more. The rearrangement uses TRBV5-1 and TRBJ2-3; D is unclear. The CDR3 length is 14 residues. V gave up 1 base and J gave up 4 bases, with 10 bases separating them. Germline V gene data show CDR1 as SGHRS and CDR2 as YFSETQ. The CDR3 DNA is TGCGCCAGCAGCTTGAATGGTCCAGCAGATACGCAGTATTTT. Its translation: CASSLNGPADTQYF. The full variable domain, in which reference TRBV5-1 and TRBJ2-3 provide the parts outside the CDR3, is KAGVTQTPRYLIKTRGQQVTLSCSPISGHRSVSWYQQTPGQGLQFLFEYFSETQRNKGNFPGRFSGRQFSNSRSEMNVSTLELGDSALYLCASSLNGPADTQYFGPGTRLTVL.

The gene calls are TRBV14 and TRBJ2-3, with D unresolved. Germline-derived CDR1 and CDR2 are SGHDN and FVKESK. Deletions cut 4 bases from V and 0 bases from J, with 8 bases between. The CDR3 consists of 14 residues. For the CDR3, the DNA is TGTGCCAGCAGCCCCCTCACTAGCACAGATACGCAGTATTTT. Its translation: CASSPLTSTDTQYF.

The chain joins TRBV5-1 to TRBJ1-1; possible D gene TRBD1, 6 bases. V lost 10 bases, J lost 1 base, and 11 bases lay in between. This CDR3 is 12 amino acids long. Looked up from germline, CDR1 is SGHRS and CDR2 is YFSETQ. CDR3 sequence: CAPGRGNTEAFF. DNA of the CDR3: TGCGCCCCCGGCAGGGGGAACACTGAAGCTTTCTTT.

This clonotype was seen a few times. This rearrangement joins TRBV20-1 to TRBJ1-1, with no clear D. The CDR3 extends over 15 amino acids. The germline CDR1 and CDR2 sequences are DFQATT and SNEGSKA (reference sequence). V lost 2 bases and J lost 2, with 15 bases in between. The CDR3: CSARLGPRINTEAFF. CDR3 nucleotides: TGCAGTGCTAGACTAGGGCCCCGCATTAACACTGAAGCTTTCTTT.

This clonotype has more than one count but fewer than ten. The V and J genes are TRBV2 and TRBJ2-7, with D possibly being TRBD1 (6 bases). Germline-derived CDR1 and CDR2 are SNHLY and FYNNEI. The CDR3 sequence is 14 residues long. Trimming stripped 3 bases from V and 8 bases from J, with 17 bases between. Here the CDR3 DNA reads TGTGCCAGCAGTGATGAGGACAGCAATGTAAAGCAGTACTTC. Protein sequence: CASSDEDSNVKQYF.

This clonotype was recorded a few times. The DNA for the CDR3 is TGTGCCAGCAGGCAGGGGGCCAGCTATGGCTACACCTTC. Its translation is CASRQGASYGYTF. The chain links TRBV12-3 or TRBV12-4 to TRBJ1-2; 8 nucleotides align to TRBD1. The CDR3 loop spans 13 amino acids. The trim removed 6 bases at V and 4 bases at J, leaving 4 bases unmatched.

In this sample, this clonotype turned up a few times. The chain uses TRBV6-1 and TRBJ1-2; no clear D gene. This CDR3 contains 13 residues. Germline CDR1 and CDR2: MNHNS and SASEGT. The V end was cut by 9 bases, the J end by 3 bases, with 14 bases between. The CDR3 here is CASRGRSYYGYTF. In nucleotides, the CDR3 is TGTGCCAGTCGAGGGAGGTCCTACTATGGCTACACCTTC.

In its sample, this clonotype was seen many times. The rearrangement joins TRBV12-3 or TRBV12-4 to TRBJ2-7, with 8 bases aligning to TRBD1. J was trimmed by 2 bases and V by 3 bases; bases with no gene match: 6. This CDR3 has 15 amino acids. The CDR3 coding sequence is TGTGCCAGCAGTTTGGAACGGGACAGGACCTACGAGCAGTACTTC. Translating gives CASSLERDRTYEQYF.